This passage covers 9 T cell receptor beta chains from one sample sequenced in a study of control samples from healthy donors and cancer patients. The protocol was immunoSEQ multiplex PCR, while the TCRdb copy is restricted to in-frame clones and leaves out a portion. The sample has tens of thousands of clones, 88% seen once. The specimen sequenced was PBMCs. The source of these receptors is a man between 50 and 59 years old with head and neck cancer.

The chain employs TRBV28 and TRBJ2-1; 8 positions match TRBD1. Germline values: CDR1 MDHEN, CDR2 SYDVKM. This CDR3 has 13 amino acids. V shed 8 bases and J 5 bases; nucleotides not matched to a gene: 5. CDR3 region: CASAGQANNEQFF. The CDR3 DNA sequence: TGTGCCAGCGCGGGACAGGCAAACAATGAGCAGTTCTTC.

The CDR3 here is CASSNRGGWTGELFF. CDR3 bases: TGTGCCAGCAGCAACAGAGGGGGCTGGACCGGGGAGCTGTTTTTT. The genes are TRBV6-5 and TRBJ2-2, with 7 bases matching TRBD1. CDR3 length equals 15 residues. The trim removed 6 bases at V and 5 bases at J, leaving 9 bases unmatched. CDR1 and CDR2 from the germline V gene are MNHEY and SVGAGI.

CDR3 in amino acids: CASSSGGRNYGYTF. The CDR3, as DNA: TGTGCCAGCAGCTCAGGGGGCCGGAACTATGGCTACACCTTC. This rearrangement joins TRBV11-1 to TRBJ1-2, with 8 bases aligning to TRBD1. CDR1 and CDR2 from the germline V gene are SGHAT and FQDESV (reference sequence). The CDR3 totals 14 residues. V lost 4 bases to trimming and J lost 2 bases; unmatched junction nucleotides: 3.

This clone appeared a single time. The V and J genes are TRBV5-1 and TRBJ2-7; a weak D match, TRBD2 (5 bases). Trimming stripped 4 bases from V and 0 bases from J, with 20 bases between. The CDR3 totals 17 residues. Germline V gene data show CDR1 as SGHRS and CDR2 as YFSETQ. For the CDR3, the DNA is TGCGCCAGCAGCCCTGGACGGAGAGTAACTAGCTCCTACGAGCAGTACTTC. Translating it yields CASSPGRRVTSSYEQYF.

The rearrangement links TRBV6-2 or TRBV6-3 to TRBJ2-2, with D perhaps matching TRBD2 (5 bases). The V gene lost 2 bases and the J gene lost 4 bases, with 11 bases spanning the gap. There are 15 residues in the CDR3. Germline CDR1 is MNHEY and CDR2 is SVGEGT. The CDR3 DNA follows: TGTGCCAGCAGTTACCGTCTAGCTTTCACCGGGGAGCTGTTTTTT. Translated: CASSYRLAFTGELFF.

This clone was counted only a few times. The V and J genes are TRBV7-6 and TRBJ2-1, with D perhaps matching TRBD2 (7 bases). Germline V gene sequence: CDR1 SGHVS, CDR2 FNYEAQ. Trimming removed 2 bases from V and 5 bases from J, with 22 bases in between. CDR3 length equals 18 residues. CDR3 bases: TGTGCCAGCAGCTTAAATAATTTGAGGGGGGGGCGGAACAATGAGCAGTTCTTC. Protein product: CASSLNNLRGGRNNEQFF.

This clone has more than one count but fewer than ten. The V and J genes are TRBV11-2 and TRBJ2-7; D may match TRBD1 or TRBD2 (5 bases each). The germline CDR1 and CDR2 sequences are SGHAT and FQNNGV. Trimming stripped 5 bases from V and 5 bases from J, with 16 bases between. The CDR3 totals 14 residues. CDR3 in amino acids: CASSPGTVLDEQYF. Written as DNA, the CDR3 is TGTGCCAGCAGCCCCGGGACGGTCCTCGACGAGCAGTACTTC. The full variable domain, with the rest looked up from reference TRBV11-2 and TRBJ2-7, is EAGVAQSPRYKIIEKRQSVAFWCNPISGHATLYWYQQILGQGPKLLIQFQNNGVVDDSQLPKDRFSAERLKGVDSTLKIQPAKLEDSAVYLCASSPGTVLDEQYFGPGTRLTVT.

The CDR3 loop is CASSESSGVRSYNEQFF. For the CDR3, the DNA is TGTGCCAGCAGTGAGTCTAGCGGAGTCCGCTCCTACAATGAGCAGTTCTTC. The V and J genes are TRBV2 and TRBJ2-1, with 7 bases aligning to TRBD2. CDR1 is SNHLY and CDR2 is FYNNEI in the germline V gene. The CDR3 covers 17 residues. With V trimmed by 3 bases and J by 0 bases, 8 bases remained unmatched.

The rearrangement joins TRBV4-1 to TRBJ1-4; no reliable D call. The germline gives CDR1 MGHRA, CDR2 YSYEKL. V dropped 4 bases and J dropped 6 bases, with 3 bases sitting between them. The CDR3 sequence is 11 residues long. In DNA form, the CDR3 reads TGCGCCAGCAGCCGAGATGAAAAACTGTTTTTT. Its protein product is CASSRDEKLFF.